The entry below describes one T cell receptor beta chain. This clonotype has at least ten counts. Its antigen has not been determined. No per-base quality is available; no much larger clone lies one base away. The method was multiplex PCR. The sequencer was an Illumina HiSeq 4000. TCR beta libraries were built with iRepertoire HTBI primers and Arm-PCR amplification of CDR3 regions. PCR products were gel purified before sequencing. As for how the authors treated the data: A total of around 66 TRBV and some 15 TRBJ segments were identified across samples and were used for gene usage analysis of CDR3 amino acid clonotypes. COPE and FqMerger were used to merge filtered high-quality paired reads into contigs. Contigs were aligned with BLAST to IMGT TRBV, TRBD and TRBJ reference genes, and CDR3 was defined per IMGT. Clonotypes above 0.1% frequency were classified as highly expanded clones. Repertoire diversity was measured by Shannon entropy, and V-J evenness by the Gini coefficient. A clonotype found in more than one individual was treated as public. Using fastp at Q25 and MiXCR, TCRdb reprocessed the public reads and kept productive beta chains. Each entry merges the rows of one CDR3 protein and shows their most common DNA and genes. None of the V and J calls come from the authors' own analysis; TCRdb made them. The sample data list roughly 400,000 distinct CDR3 sequences, and 20% to 25% of these were observed just once. Around 20% of the sample is in the top ten clones.

A distance of 7 bases separates the germline ends of V and J, which lose 0 bases and 2 bases respectively. There are 14 amino acids in the CDR3, from cysteine to phenylalanine inclusive. The retained sequence is limited to the CDR3, 42 bases, with the frame set at the first base. CDR1 and CDR2 (GTSNPN, SVGIG) derive from the germline V gene (reference sequence). The source of the sample is a study of regulatory T cells in long-lasting Graves disease listed by TCRdb under 2021. The study in broad terms: To count as having persistent Graves' disease, a patient had to have received antithyroid drug treatment for over 5 years with TSH receptor autoantibodies remaining persistently positive. Persistent Graves' disease patients were compared with newly diagnosed Graves' disease patients by peripheral blood TCR sequencing and RNA sequencing. The study was registered as a clinical trial and conducted in China. A total of around 35 samples underwent TCR sequencing, from some 13 patients with persistent Graves' disease and 20 or so patients with newly diagnosed Graves' disease. Antithyroid drugs had been taken for 8.5 to 11 years on average by persistent Graves' disease patients in the clinical cohort. Points the paper makes about the study in general: More public clonotypes were shared among persistent patients (about 2,800) than among newly diagnosed patients (966). Peripheral blood alone was examined, since thyroid tissue, which constituted the primary lesion, could not be accessed. Persistent Graves' disease patients showed lower TCR Shannon entropy and fewer highly expanded clones than newly diagnosed patients, suggesting clonal expansion. TRBV28, TRBJ1-2 and TRBJ2-5 were preferentially used in persistent disease, while TRBV20-1 and TRBJ2-1 were favored in newly diagnosed disease. Only the TCR beta chain was sequenced and analyzed. As a limitation, the authors acknowledged that the small sample size may reduce accuracy.

The time point label of this sample denotes: persistent/refractory GD, antithyroid drugs over 5 years with positive TRAb. For both TCR sequencing and RNA sequencing, RNA was extracted from PBMCs in TRIzol. The diagnosis of Graves' disease was made according to American Thyroid Association guidelines. Patients were recruited from an endocrinology department in Xi'an, China. From each patient, about 9.7 milliliters of peripheral blood was collected into an EDTA anticoagulant tube. Ficoll Paque Plus density gradient separation was used to isolate PBMCs, and no further T cell sorting was done. An Agilent 2100 Bioanalyzer and agarose gel were used to check RNA quality, while a NanoDrop 2000 measured RNA concentration.

The V and J segments used are TRBV30 and TRBJ1-4; no D gene is confidently identified. Sequenced material: peripheral blood mononuclear cells (PBMCs), taken when the disease was refractory, from a patient treated with antithyroid drugs. The sequence was obtained from a female donor with Graves disease. The CDR3 sequence is CAWSVQTTNEKLFF. The nucleotide sequence is TGTGCCTGGAGTGTACAGACGACTAATGAAAAACTGTTTTTT.